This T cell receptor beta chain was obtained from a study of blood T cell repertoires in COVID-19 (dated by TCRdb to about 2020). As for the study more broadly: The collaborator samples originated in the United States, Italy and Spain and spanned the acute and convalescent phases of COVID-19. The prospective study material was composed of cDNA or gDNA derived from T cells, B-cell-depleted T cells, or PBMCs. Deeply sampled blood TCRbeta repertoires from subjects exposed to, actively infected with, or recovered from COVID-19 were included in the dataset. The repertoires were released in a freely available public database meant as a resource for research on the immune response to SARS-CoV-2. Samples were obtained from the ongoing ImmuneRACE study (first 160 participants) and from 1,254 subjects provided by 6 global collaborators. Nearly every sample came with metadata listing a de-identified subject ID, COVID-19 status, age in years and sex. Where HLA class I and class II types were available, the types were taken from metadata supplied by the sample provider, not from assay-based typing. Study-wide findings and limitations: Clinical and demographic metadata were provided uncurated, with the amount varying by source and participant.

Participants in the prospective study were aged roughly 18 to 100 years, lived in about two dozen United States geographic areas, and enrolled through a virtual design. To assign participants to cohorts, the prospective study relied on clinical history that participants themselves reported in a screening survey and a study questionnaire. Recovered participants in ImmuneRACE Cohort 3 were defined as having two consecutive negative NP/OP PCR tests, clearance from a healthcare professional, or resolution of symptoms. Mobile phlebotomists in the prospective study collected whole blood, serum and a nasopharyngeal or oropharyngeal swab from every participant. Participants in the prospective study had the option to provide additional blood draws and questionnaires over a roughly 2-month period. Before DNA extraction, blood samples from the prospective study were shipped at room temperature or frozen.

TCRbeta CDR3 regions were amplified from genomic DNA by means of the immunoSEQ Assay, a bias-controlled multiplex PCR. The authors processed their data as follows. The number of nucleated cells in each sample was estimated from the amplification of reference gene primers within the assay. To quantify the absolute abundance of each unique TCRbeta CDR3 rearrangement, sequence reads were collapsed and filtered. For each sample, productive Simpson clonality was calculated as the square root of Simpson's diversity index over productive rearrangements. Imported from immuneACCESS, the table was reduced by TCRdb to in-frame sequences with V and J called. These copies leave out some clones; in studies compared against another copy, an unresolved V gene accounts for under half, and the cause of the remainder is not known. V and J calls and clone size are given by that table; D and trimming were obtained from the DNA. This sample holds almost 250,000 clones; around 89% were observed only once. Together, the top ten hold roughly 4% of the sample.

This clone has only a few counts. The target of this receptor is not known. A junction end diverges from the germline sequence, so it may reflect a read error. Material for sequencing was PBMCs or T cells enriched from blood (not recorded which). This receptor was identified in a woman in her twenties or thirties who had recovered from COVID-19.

The CDR3 is CASSLGTSGSYEQYF. The nucleotide sequence is given as TGTGCTAGCAGCTTAGGGACTAGCGGGAGTTACGAGCAGTACTTC. Rearrangement joined TRBV7-7 to TRBJ2-7; 14 central nucleotides agree with TRBD2. CDR1 and CDR2 were assigned from the germline V gene (reference sequence) as SSHAT and FNYEAQ. There are 15 amino acids in the CDR3, from cysteine to phenylalanine inclusive. The sequence is cut down to CDR3 DNA, 45 bases in frame from base 1. The full variable domain, completed from the reference TRBV7-7 and TRBJ2-7 proteins outside the CDR3, reads GAGVSQSPRYKVTKRGQDVTLRCDPISSHATLYWYQQALGQGPEFLTYFNYEAQPDKSGLPSDRFSAERPEGSISTLTIQRTEQRDSAMYRCASSLGTSGSYEQYFGPGTRLTVT.